These 24 T cell receptor beta chains were sequenced from one sample in a study of T cells in Graves' hyperthyroidism and ophthalmopathy. Regions amplified from RNA transcripts were the TCR beta CDR3 regions. TCR CDR3 underwent first-round RT-PCR with the HTBI primer set. TCRdb recomputed calls from the multiplex PCR reads with MiXCR, one row per CDR3 protein. Among approximately 600,000 distinct CDR3 sequences listed, around 20% were seen once. The source material was blood. These receptors came from a man aged 25-45 years with Graves' ophthalmopathy.

This clonotype was seen only a few times. This chain joins TRBV12-3 or TRBV12-4 and TRBJ1-2; D remains unclear. V was trimmed by 7 bases and J by 6 bases, leaving 12 bases between them. The CDR3 has 12 amino acids. CDR3 residues: CASTTPVNGYTF. CDR3 DNA: TGTGCCAGCACCACCCCAGTAAATGGCTACACCTTC.

This clonotype was picked up a small number of times. This rearrangement joins TRBV7-9 to TRBJ2-2, with 7 bases lining up with TRBD2. The V gene's germline CDR1 is SEHNR and CDR2 FQNEAQ (reference sequence). The CDR3 is made up of 13 amino acids. After removal of 5 bases from V and 6 bases from J, the junction contained 3 bases not matched to a gene. The CDR3 here is CASSTGGSGELFF. For the CDR3, the DNA is TGTGCCAGCAGCACCGGGGGGTCCGGGGAGCTGTTTTTT.

This chain joins TRBV5-1 and TRBJ2-5; 8 nucleotides line up with TRBD1. Germline assignment: CDR1 SGHRS and CDR2 YFSETQ. The trim removed 0 bases at V and 5 bases at J, leaving 6 bases unmatched. This CDR3 has 15 residues. The CDR3 DNA sequence: TGCGCCAGCAGCTTGGCCCCAGGGGGCCTCGAGACCCAGTACTTC. Amino acids: CASSLAPGGLETQYF. The variable domain in full, with the rest retrieved from reference TRBV5-1 and TRBJ2-5, is KAGVTQTPRYLIKTRGQQVTLSCSPISGHRSVSWYQQTPGQGLQFLFEYFSETQRNKGNFPGRFSGRQFSNSRSEMNVSTLELGDSALYLCASSLAPGGLETQYFGPGTRLLVL.

The chain recombines TRBV6-1 with TRBJ2-7, with 7 bases lining up with TRBD2. After removal of 5 bases from V and 6 bases from J, the junction contained 10 bases not matched to a gene. Germline V gives CDR1 MNHNS, CDR2 SASEGT. The CDR3 spans 14 residues. CDR3 DNA sequence: TGTGCCAGCAGTTCCGGAGCGGCGGGAGTCGAGCAGTACTTC. Amino acid sequence: CASSSGAAGVEQYF.

This clonotype was recorded a few times. The rearrangement uses TRBV5-4 and TRBJ1-6; TRBD1 might be the D (5 bases). V was pared by 3 bases and J by 9 bases, with 16 bases between. From germline, CDR1 is SGHNT and CDR2 YYREEE (reference sequence). The CDR3 extends over 15 amino acids. CDR3 amino acids: CASSSRTSRGSPLHF. The CDR3 DNA sequence: TGTGCCAGCAGCTCCCGGACATCGCGGGGTTCACCCCTCCACTTT.

The chain has TRBV30 and TRBJ1-2; D gene unclear. This CDR3 is 14 amino acids long. Germline values: CDR1 GTSNPN, CDR2 SVGIG (reference sequence). With 3 bases removed from V and 8 bases from J, the gap between germline ends came to 19 bases. The CDR3 DNA sequence: TGTGCCTGGAGAGATACGACCGGAGCAGAAGGCTACACCTTC. This gives the protein CAWRDTTGAEGYTF.

The sample holds a few counts of this clonotype. V and J are TRBV29-1 and TRBJ2-2; TRBD2 aligns across 7 bases. CDR3 size: 17 residues. V shed 1 base, J shed 1 base, and the junction held 9 bases outside the gene matches. Germline CDR1 and CDR2: SQVTM and ANQGSEA. This CDR3 reads CSVEAGGRGVNTGELFF. CDR3 DNA: TGCAGCGTTGAAGCAGGCGGGAGAGGGGTGAACACCGGGGAGCTGTTTTTT.

This clonotype appeared many times. The V and J genes are TRBV3-1 and TRBJ1-1, with D unclear. The CDR3 has 14 residues. The germline gives CDR1 LGHDT, CDR2 YNNKEL (reference sequence). The ends were cut back, 4 bases at V and 10 bases at J, with 19 bases in the middle. The CDR3 nucleotides read TGTGCCAGCAGCCCCCCCGCCGGGATGGGGAGAGCTTTCTTT. Encoded protein: CASSPPAGMGRAFF. The complete variable domain, with remaining parts taken from reference TRBV3-1 and TRBJ1-1, reads DTAVSQTPKYLVTQMGNDKSIKCEQNLGHDTMYWYKQDSKKFLKIMFSYNNKELIINETVPNRFSPKSPDKAHLNLHINSLELGDSAVYFCASSPPAGMGRAFFGQGTRLTVV.

V and J are TRBV19 and TRBJ1-1, with TRBD1 identical over 7 bases. CDR1 is LNHDA, CDR2 SQIVND, per germline (reference sequence). The CDR3 loop spans 15 amino acids. The ends lost 5 bases at V and 4 bases at J; junction bases unmatched: 10. CDR3 sequence: CASSSNRGMGTEAFF. The CDR3 DNA reads TGTGCCAGTAGTTCCAACAGGGGAATGGGCACTGAAGCTTTCTTT.

This clonotype was counted many times. The V and J genes are TRBV11-2 and TRBJ2-1; no reliable D call. Germline V lookup: CDR1 SGHAT, CDR2 FQNNGV. This CDR3 is 16 amino acids long. Trimming shortened V by 0 bases and J by 4 bases, and 13 bases separated the two germline ends. The CDR3, as DNA: TGTGCCAGCAGCTTAGAGGTCAGGTCGTCTTACAATGAGCAGTTCTTC. This gives the protein CASSLEVRSSYNEQFF.

This clonotype was counted ten times or more. The gene calls are TRBV12-3 or TRBV12-4 and TRBJ2-5, with a tentative D call TRBD2 (6 bases). The CDR3 totals 16 residues. Between the trimmed V and J ends, which lost 0 bases and 5 bases, there was a span of 16 bases. CDR3 DNA sequence: TGTGCCAGCAGTTTAGCAGCGGGCAATTGGGAGGAGACCCAGTACTTC. Protein product: CASSLAAGNWEETQYF.

This clonotype has a handful of counts. The chain combines TRBV5-1 with TRBJ2-1, with TRBD2 matching 7 bases. V was pared by 7 bases and J by 5 bases, with 15 bases of the junction left unmatched. CDR1 and CDR2 (germline): SGHRS, YFSETQ. This CDR3 has 16 residues. This CDR3 reads CASCAALTSVDNEQFF. CDR3 DNA sequence: TGCGCCAGCTGCGCCGCTTTAACTAGCGTCGACAATGAGCAGTTCTTC.

This clonotype was counted ten times or more. The J gene is TRBJ2-7, the V gene TRBV5-1; 9 nucleotides match TRBD1. CDR3 size: 15 residues. Germline V CDR1 and CDR2: SGHRS, YFSETQ. V lost 4 bases to trimming and J lost 2 bases; unmatched junction nucleotides: 7. CDR3 coding DNA: TGCGCCAGCAGCCTACCCGGGACAGGGCCCTACGAGCAGTACTTC. Protein: CASSLPGTGPYEQYF. The full variable domain, rest sourced from reference TRBV5-1 and TRBJ2-7, is KAGVTQTPRYLIKTRGQQVTLSCSPISGHRSVSWYQQTPGQGLQFLFEYFSETQRNKGNFPGRFSGRQFSNSRSEMNVSTLELGDSALYLCASSLPGTGPYEQYFGPGTRLTVT.

This rearrangement joins TRBV16 to TRBJ2-7, with D tentatively TRBD2 (6 bases). There are 15 residues in the CDR3. Germline CDR1 is KGHSY and CDR2 is FQNENV. V was pared by 1 base and J by 4 bases, with 14 bases between. CDR3 coding DNA: TGTGCCAGCAGCCAATTCAGCGGGTATTTATACGAGCAGTACTTC. It codes for CASSQFSGYLYEQYF.

This clonotype has ten or more counts. The chain uses TRBV5-1 and TRBJ2-7; D is possibly TRBD2 (5 bases). Germline V CDR1 and CDR2: SGHRS, YFSETQ. The ends were cut back, 2 bases at V and 3 bases at J, with 15 bases in the middle. CDR3 length: 15 amino acids. CDR3: CASSFEQQGSYEQYF. CDR3 nucleotide sequence: TGCGCCAGCAGCTTTGAGCAGCAAGGGAGCTACGAGCAGTACTTC.

The V call is TRBV4-2, the J call TRBJ2-7; D is perhaps TRBD2 (7 bases). Per germline, CDR1 LGHNA and CDR2 YNFKEQ. The CDR3 loop spans 16 amino acids. V was clipped by 4 bases and J by 3 bases, with 19 bases between them. This chain's CDR3 is CASSPGGHGGVYEQYF. CDR3 in DNA: TGTGCCAGCAGCCCCGGGGGGCACGGGGGCGTCTACGAGCAGTACTTC.

This clonotype was observed a few times. This chain links TRBV6-2 or TRBV6-3 with TRBJ2-4; 10 bases match TRBD2. The CDR3 runs 16 residues. CDR1 and CDR2 (germline): MNHEY, SVGEGT. V shed 4 bases and J 1 base; nucleotides not matched to a gene: 4. The chain's CDR3 is CASSLSGRGAKNIQYF. The CDR3 DNA reads TGTGCCAGCAGTTTGAGCGGGAGGGGGGCCAAAAACATTCAGTACTTC.

This clonotype showed up many times. The chain employs TRBV28 and TRBJ2-7; perhaps TRBD1 as D (5 bases). This CDR3 comprises 13 residues. Germline lookup yields CDR1 MDHEN and CDR2 SYDVKM. V was cut by 3 bases and J by 2 bases, with 8 bases left in between. CDR3 loop: CASSFQGPYEQYF. Here the CDR3 DNA reads TGTGCCAGCAGTTTTCAGGGTCCCTACGAGCAGTACTTC.

The rearrangement joins TRBV20-1 to TRBJ2-2; no firm D call. The CDR3 runs to 13 residues. CDR1 DFQATT and CDR2 SNEGSKA come from the germline V gene (reference sequence). Trimming left V 6 bases short and J 5 bases short, with 13 bases between. The DNA for the CDR3 is TGCAGTGCGGGGAACTCAGGAACCGGGGAGCTGTTTTTT. Protein product: CSAGNSGTGELFF.

There are many counts of this clonotype. This chain connects TRBV6-1 to TRBJ1-2; tentative D call: TRBD1 (5 bases). Germline lookup yields CDR1 MNHNS and CDR2 SASEGT. Trimming took 4 bases from V and 0 from J, leaving 12 bases between them. The CDR3 runs to 15 residues. CDR3 protein: CASSATGTSNYGYTF. The CDR3 bases are TGTGCCAGCAGTGCAACAGGAACTTCTAACTATGGCTACACCTTC.

This clonotype was observed a few times. The chain couples TRBV19 to TRBJ1-1; possibly TRBD1 for D (5 bases). The germline gives CDR1 LNHDA, CDR2 SQIVND (reference sequence). Trimming shortened V by 4 bases and J by 4 bases, and 10 bases separated the two germline ends. The CDR3 has 13 amino acids. The CDR3 DNA sequence: TGTGCCAGTAGTAGACCGGGACTCACTGAAGCTTTCTTT. Protein sequence: CASSRPGLTEAFF.

This clonotype was seen at least ten times. The rearrangement uses TRBV2 and TRBJ2-5; no firm D call. The CDR3 runs to 11 residues. Looked up from germline, CDR1 is SNHLY and CDR2 is FYNNEI. The germline V and J ends were trimmed by 4 bases and 5 bases, with 5 bases remaining between them. CDR3: CASSGRETQYF. The CDR3 DNA reads TGTGCCAGCAGTGGTAGGGAGACCCAGTACTTC. Drawing the rest from reference TRBV2 and TRBJ2-5, the complete variable domain is EPEVTQTPSHQVTQMGQEVILRCVPISNHLYFYWYRQILGQKVEFLVSFYNNEISEKSEIFDDQFSVERPDGSNFTLKIRSTKLEDSAMYFCASSGRETQYFGPGTRLLVL.

V gene TRBV4-3 combines with J gene TRBJ2-2; D is ambiguous. The CDR3 is 16 residues long. Germline CDR1 reads LGHNA; CDR2 reads YSLEER. Deletions cut 1 base from V and 3 bases from J, with 12 bases between. Here the CDR3 reads CASSQVRYLDTGELFF. Here the CDR3 DNA reads TGCGCCAGCAGCCAAGTACGCTATCTCGACACCGGGGAGCTGTTTTTT.

The genes are TRBV20-1 and TRBJ2-2; possible D gene TRBD2, 5 bases. The CDR3 is 13 residues long. Trimming cost V 3 bases and J 0 bases, with 5 bases left between them. Germline V gene lookup returns CDR1 DFQATT and CDR2 SNEGSKA (reference sequence). The CDR3, as DNA: TGCAGTGCTAGCGGGGCGAACACCGGGGAGCTGTTTTTT. Translation gives CSASGANTGELFF.